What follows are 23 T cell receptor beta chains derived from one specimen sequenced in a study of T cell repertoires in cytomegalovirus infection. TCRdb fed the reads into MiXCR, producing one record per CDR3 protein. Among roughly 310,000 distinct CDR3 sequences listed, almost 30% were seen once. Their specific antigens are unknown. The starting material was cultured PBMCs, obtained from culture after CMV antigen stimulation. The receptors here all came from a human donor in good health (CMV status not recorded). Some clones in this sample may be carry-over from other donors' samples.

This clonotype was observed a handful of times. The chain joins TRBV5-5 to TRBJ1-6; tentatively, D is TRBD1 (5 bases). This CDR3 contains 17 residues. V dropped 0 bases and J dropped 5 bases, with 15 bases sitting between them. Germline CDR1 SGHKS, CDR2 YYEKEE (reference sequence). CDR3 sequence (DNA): TGTGCCAGCAGCTTGGCCGGAGAGGGGATCAATAATTCACCCCTCCACTTT. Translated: CASSLAGEGINNSPLHF.

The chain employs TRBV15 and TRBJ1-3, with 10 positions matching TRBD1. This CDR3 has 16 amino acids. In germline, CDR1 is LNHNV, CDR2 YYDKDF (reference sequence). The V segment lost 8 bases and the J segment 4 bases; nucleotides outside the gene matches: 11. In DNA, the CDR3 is TGTGCCACCCGGTGGGACAGGGGATTGACCGGAAACACCATATATTTT. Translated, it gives CATRWDRGLTGNTIYF.

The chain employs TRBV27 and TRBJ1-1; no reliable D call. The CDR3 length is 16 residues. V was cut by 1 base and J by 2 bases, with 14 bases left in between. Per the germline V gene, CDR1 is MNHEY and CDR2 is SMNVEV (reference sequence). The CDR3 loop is CASSLWSGEGNTEAFF. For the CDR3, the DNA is TGTGCCAGCAGTTTATGGTCCGGGGAGGGAAACACTGAAGCTTTCTTT.

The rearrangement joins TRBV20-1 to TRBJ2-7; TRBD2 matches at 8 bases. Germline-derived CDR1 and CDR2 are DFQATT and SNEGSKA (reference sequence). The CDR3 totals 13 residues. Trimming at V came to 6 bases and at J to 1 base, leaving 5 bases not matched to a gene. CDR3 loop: CSAWSGGSYEQYF. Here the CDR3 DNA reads TGCAGTGCCTGGTCGGGGGGGTCCTACGAGCAGTACTTC.

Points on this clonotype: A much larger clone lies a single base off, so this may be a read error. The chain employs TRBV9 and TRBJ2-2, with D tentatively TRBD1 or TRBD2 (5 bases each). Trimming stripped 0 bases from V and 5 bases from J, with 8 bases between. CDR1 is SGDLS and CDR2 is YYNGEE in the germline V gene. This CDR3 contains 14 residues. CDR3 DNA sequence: TGTGCCAGCAGCGTAGAGTGGGGGACCGGGGAGCTGTTTTTT. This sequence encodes CASSVEWGTGELFF.

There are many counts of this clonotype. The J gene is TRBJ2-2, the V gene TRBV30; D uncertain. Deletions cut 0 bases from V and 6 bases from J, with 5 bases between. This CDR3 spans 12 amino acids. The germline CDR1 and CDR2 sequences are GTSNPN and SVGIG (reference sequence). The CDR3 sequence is CAWSVLPGELFF. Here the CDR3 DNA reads TGTGCCTGGAGTGTATTGCCCGGGGAGCTGTTTTTT.

CDR3 sequence: CASSFGTGYEQYF. CDR3 in DNA: TGTGCCAGCAGTTTTGGGACAGGCTACGAGCAGTACTTC. The chain couples TRBV27 to TRBJ2-7, with 8 bases lining up with TRBD1. This CDR3 spans 13 amino acids. Germline V lookup: CDR1 MNHEY, CDR2 SMNVEV (reference sequence). Trimming cost V 3 bases and J 3 bases; bases outside gene matches: 1.

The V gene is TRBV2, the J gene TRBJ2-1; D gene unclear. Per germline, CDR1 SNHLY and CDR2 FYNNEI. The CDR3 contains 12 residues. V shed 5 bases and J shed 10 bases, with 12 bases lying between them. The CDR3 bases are TGTGCCAGCAGTAACGTAGGTAACGAGCAGTTCTTC. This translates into CASSNVGNEQFF.

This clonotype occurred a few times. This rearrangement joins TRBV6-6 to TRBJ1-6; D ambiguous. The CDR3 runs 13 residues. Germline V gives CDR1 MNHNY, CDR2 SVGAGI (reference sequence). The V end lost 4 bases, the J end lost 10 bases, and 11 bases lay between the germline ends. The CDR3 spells CASSLEANSPLHF. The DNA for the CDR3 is TGTGCCAGCAGTTTGGAGGCGAACTCACCCCTCCACTTT.

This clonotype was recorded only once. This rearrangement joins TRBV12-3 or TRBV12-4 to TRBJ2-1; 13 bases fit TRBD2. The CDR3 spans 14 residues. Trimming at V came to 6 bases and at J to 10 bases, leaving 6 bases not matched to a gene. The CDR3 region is CASRTGLAGDEQFF. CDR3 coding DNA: TGTGCCAGCAGAACCGGACTAGCGGGAGACGAGCAGTTCTTC.

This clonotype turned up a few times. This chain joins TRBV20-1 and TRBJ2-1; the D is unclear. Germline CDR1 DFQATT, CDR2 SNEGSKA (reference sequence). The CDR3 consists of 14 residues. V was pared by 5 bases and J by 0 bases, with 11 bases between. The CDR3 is CSADPISSYNEQFF. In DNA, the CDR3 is TGCAGTGCTGACCCTATAAGCTCCTACAATGAGCAGTTCTTC.

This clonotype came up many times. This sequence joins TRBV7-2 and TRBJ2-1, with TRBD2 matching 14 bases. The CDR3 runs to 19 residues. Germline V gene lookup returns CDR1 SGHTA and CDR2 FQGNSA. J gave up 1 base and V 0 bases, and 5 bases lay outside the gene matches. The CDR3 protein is CASSLAGTSGSLSYNEQFF. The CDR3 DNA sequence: TGTGCCAGCAGCTTAGCCGGGACTAGCGGGAGTTTGTCCTACAATGAGCAGTTCTTC.

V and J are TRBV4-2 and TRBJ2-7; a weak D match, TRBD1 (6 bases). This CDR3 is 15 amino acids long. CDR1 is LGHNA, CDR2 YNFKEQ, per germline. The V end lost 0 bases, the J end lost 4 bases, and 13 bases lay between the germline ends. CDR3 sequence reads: CASSQDSLQGYEQYF. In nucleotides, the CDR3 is TGTGCCAGCAGCCAAGACTCTCTACAGGGTTACGAGCAGTACTTC.

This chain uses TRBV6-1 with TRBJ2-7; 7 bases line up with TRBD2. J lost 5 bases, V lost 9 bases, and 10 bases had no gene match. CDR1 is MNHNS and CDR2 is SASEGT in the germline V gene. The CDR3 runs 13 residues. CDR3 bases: TGTGCCAGTGGGGAGGGAGGGCCCAACGAGCAGTACTTC. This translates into CASGEGGPNEQYF.

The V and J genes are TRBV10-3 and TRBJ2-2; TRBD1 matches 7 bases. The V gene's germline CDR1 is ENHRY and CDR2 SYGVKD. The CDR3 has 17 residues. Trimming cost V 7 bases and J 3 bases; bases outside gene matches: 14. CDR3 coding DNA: TGTGCCATCACCGGAAAAGGGGGCGAAATCGACACCGGGGAGCTGTTTTTT. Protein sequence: CAITGKGGEIDTGELFF.

Here the CDR3 reads CSAVSGLAGEDEQFF. The DNA for the CDR3 is TGCAGTGCTGTTTCGGGACTAGCGGGAGAGGATGAGCAGTTCTTC. The J gene is TRBJ2-1, the V gene TRBV20-1; 14 nucleotides line up with TRBD2. The trim removed 5 bases at V and 8 bases at J, leaving 8 bases unmatched. In germline, CDR1 is DFQATT, CDR2 SNEGSKA (reference sequence). CDR3 length: 15 amino acids.

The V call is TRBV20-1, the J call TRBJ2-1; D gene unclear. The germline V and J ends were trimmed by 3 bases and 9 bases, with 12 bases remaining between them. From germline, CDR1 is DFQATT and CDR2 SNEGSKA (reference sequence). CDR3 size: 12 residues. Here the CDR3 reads CSASQFLGEQFF. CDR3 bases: TGCAGTGCTAGCCAGTTCCTAGGTGAGCAGTTCTTC.

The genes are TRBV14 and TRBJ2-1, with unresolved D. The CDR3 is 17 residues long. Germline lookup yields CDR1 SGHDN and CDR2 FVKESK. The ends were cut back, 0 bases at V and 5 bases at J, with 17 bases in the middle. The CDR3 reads CASSQDRSSSPNNEQFF. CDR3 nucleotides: TGTGCCAGCAGCCAAGATCGCTCTAGTAGCCCAAACAATGAGCAGTTCTTC. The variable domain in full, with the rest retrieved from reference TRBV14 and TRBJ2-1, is EAGVTQFPSHSVIEKGQTVTLRCDPISGHDNLYWYRRVMGKEIKFLLHFVKESKQDESGMPNNRFLAERTGGTYSTLKVQPAELEDSGVYFCASSQDRSSSPNNEQFFGPGTRLTVL.

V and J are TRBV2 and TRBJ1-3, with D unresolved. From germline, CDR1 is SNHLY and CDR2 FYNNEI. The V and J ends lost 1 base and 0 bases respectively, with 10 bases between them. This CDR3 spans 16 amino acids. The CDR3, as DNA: TGTGCCAGCAGTGAAGAGCATCAAAGCTCTGGAAACACCATATATTTT. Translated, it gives CASSEEHQSSGNTIYF. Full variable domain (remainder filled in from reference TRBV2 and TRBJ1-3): EPEVTQTPSHQVTQMGQEVILRCVPISNHLYFYWYRQILGQKVEFLVSFYNNEISEKSEIFDDQFSVERPDGSNFTLKIRSTKLEDSAMYFCASSEEHQSSGNTIYFGEGSWLTVV.

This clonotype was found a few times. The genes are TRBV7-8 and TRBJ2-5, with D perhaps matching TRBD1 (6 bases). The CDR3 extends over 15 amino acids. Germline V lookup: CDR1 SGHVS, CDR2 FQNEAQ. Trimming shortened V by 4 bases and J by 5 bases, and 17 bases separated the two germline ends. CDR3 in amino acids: CASSSRGAQGETQYF. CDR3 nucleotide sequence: TGTGCCAGCAGCTCCAGGGGCGCCCAAGGGGAGACCCAGTACTTC.

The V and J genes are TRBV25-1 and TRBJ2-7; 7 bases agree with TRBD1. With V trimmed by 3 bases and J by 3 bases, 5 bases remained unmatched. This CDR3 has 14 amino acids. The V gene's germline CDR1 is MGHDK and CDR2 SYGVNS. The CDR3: CASSEGTVNYEQYF. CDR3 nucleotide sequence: TGTGCCAGCAGTGAGGGGACAGTGAACTACGAGCAGTACTTC.

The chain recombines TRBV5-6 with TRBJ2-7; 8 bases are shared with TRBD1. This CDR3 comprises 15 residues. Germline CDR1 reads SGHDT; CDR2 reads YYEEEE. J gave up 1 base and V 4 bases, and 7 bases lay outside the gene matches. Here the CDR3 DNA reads TGTGCCAGCAGCCGACAGGGGAGGCTATCCTACGAGCAGTACTTC. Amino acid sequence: CASSRQGRLSYEQYF.

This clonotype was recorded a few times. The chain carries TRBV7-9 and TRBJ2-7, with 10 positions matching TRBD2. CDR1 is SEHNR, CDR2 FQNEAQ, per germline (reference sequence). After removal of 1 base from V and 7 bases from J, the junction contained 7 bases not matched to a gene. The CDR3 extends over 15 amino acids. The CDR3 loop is CASSLELAGADEQYF. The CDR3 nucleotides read TGTGCCAGCAGCTTAGAGCTAGCGGGAGCGGATGAGCAGTACTTC.